A selection of T cell receptor beta chains follows, all from one sample in a study of blood T cell repertoires in COVID-19. Only in-frame clones appear in the TCRdb table, and some are missing; sequencing was by immunoSEQ multiplex PCR. Among about 140,000 clones listed, 60% to 85% were seen once. Material: peripheral blood. The receptors here all came from a man between 45 and 60 years old with acute or convalescent COVID-19. The CDR3 runs from the conserved cysteine through the conserved F or W. Each record gives: J gene, V gene, CDR3 protein.

TRBJ1-5 TRBV5-6 CASSQGQFNQPQHF
TRBJ2-3 TRBV6-5 CASKKGQGGTDTQYF
TRBJ1-2 TRBV20-1 CSASGQVMTRRSGYTF
TRBJ1-5 TRBV19 CASSIGQGAINQPQHF
TRBJ2-1 TRBV18 CASSTRTGRNEQFF
TRBJ1-2 TRBV2 CASSVSGTADYGYTF
TRBJ2-1 TRBV25-1 CASSELVDRGGNEQFF
TRBJ2-1 TRBV18 CASSPDMDSSYNEQFF
TRBJ2-1 TRBV13 CASSVRTSGSYNEQFF
TRBJ2-3 TRBV3-1/TRBV3-2 CASSQDGAGVSTDTQYF
TRBJ2-3 TRBV5-1 CASSLYRGDTQYF